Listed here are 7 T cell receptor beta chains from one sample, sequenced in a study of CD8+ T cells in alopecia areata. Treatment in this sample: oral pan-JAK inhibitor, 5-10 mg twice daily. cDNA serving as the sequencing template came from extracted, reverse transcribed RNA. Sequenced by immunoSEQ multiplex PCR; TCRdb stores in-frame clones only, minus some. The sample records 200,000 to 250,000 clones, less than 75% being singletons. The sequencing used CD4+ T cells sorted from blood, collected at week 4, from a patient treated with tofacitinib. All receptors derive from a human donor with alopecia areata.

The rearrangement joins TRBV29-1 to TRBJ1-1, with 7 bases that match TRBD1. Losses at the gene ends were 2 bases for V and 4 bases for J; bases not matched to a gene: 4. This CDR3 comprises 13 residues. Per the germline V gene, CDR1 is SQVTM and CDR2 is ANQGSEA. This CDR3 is CSVETGDITEAFF. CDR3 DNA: TGCAGCGTTGAAACAGGGGATATCACTGAAGCTTTCTTT.

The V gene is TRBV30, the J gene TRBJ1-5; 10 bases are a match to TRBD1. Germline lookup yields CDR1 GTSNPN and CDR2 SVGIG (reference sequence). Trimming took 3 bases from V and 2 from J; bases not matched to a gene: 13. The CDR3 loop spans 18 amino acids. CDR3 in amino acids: CAWSGRDRGGVGNQPQHF. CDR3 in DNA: TGTGCCTGGAGCGGACGGGACAGGGGAGGAGTTGGCAATCAGCCCCAGCATTTT.

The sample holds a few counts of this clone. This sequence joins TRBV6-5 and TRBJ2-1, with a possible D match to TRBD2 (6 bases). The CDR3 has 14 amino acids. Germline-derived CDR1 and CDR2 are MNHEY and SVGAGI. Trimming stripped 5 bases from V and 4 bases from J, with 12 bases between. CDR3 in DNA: TGTGCCAGCAGTCCCGGCGGGGCATACAATGAGCAGTTCTTC. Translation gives CASSPGGAYNEQFF.

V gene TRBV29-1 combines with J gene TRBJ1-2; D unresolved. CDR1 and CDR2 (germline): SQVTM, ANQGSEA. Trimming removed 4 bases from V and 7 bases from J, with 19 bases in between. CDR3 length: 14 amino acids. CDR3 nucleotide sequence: TGCAGCGTTGCCAGCGGAGTCAAACGAAGTGGCTACACCTTC. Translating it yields CSVASGVKRSGYTF.

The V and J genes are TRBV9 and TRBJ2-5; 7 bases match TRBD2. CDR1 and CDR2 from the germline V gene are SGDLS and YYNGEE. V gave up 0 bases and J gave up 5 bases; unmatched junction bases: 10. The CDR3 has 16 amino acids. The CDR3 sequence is CASSVDERGWLETQYF. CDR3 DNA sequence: TGTGCCAGCAGCGTAGATGAGCGGGGTTGGTTGGAGACCCAGTACTTC.

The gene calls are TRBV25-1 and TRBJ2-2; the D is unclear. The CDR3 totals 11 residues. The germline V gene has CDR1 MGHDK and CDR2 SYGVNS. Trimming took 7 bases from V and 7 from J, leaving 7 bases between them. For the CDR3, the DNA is TGTGCCAGCAAGGATGGCGGGGAGCTGTTTTTT. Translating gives CASKDGGELFF.

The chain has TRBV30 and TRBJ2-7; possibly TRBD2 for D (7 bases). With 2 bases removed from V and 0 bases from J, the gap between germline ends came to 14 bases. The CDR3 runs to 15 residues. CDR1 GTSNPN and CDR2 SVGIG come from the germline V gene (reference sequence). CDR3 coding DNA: TGTGCCTGGAGTAGGGTAGGGGGGGACTCCTACGAGCAGTACTTC. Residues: CAWSRVGGDSYEQYF.